The source of this T cell receptor (beta chain) is a study of CD8+CD57+ T cells in acquired aplastic anemia. At the level of the study: CD4+ and CD8+ cells, once sorted, gave DNA averaging roughly 3.2 ug.

Genomic DNA constituted the template upon which TCR beta VDJ and CDR3 profiling was performed. TCRdb passed the reads through MiXCR, listing each CDR3 protein once. The profile shows about 190,000 distinct CDR3 sequences, 50% to 55% of them singletons. Findings and limits, study-wide: Patients and controls were found to share 25 to 35 CD8+ CDR3 sequences. Controls did not differ significantly from patients in CD8+ Simpson's diversity.

CDR3 length equals 16 residues. From germline, CDR1 is LNHNV and CDR2 YYDKDF (reference sequence). Trimming stripped 3 bases from V and 0 bases from J, with 11 bases between. Worth noting for this clonotype: What it binds is not known.

Sequencing was done on a sample of sorted CD4+, CD8+, or CD8+CD57+ T cells (not recorded which) from PBMCs. This TCR came from a human donor in good health, serving as a control. The chain couples TRBV15 to TRBJ1-4, with D possibly TRBD1 on 6 matching bases. CDR3 in DNA: TGTGCCACCAGCAGCAAAGGGGGAACAACTAATGAAAAACTGTTTTTT. This gives the protein CATSSKGGTTNEKLFF. The full variable domain, completed using reference TRBV15 and TRBJ1-4, is DAMVIQNPRYQVTQFGKPVTLSCSQTLNHNVMYWYQQKSSQAPKLLFHYYDKDFNNEADTPDNFQSRRPNTSFCFLDIRSPGLGDTAMYLCATSSKGGTTNEKLFFGSGTQLSVL.